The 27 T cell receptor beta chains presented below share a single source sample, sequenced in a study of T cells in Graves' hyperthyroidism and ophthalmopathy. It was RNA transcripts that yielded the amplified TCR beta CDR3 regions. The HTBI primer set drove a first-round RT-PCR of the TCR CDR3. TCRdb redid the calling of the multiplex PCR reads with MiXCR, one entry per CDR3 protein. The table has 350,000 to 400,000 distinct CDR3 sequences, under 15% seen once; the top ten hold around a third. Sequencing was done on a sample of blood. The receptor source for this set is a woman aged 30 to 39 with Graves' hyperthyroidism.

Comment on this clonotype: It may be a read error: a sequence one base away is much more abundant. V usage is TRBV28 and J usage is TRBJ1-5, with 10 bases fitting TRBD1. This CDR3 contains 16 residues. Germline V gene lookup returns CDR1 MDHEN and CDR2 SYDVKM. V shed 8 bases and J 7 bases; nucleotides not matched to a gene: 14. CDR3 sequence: CASRRELTGGQQPQHF. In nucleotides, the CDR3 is TGTGCCAGCCGGCGTGAACTGACAGGGGGCCAACAGCCCCAGCATTTT.

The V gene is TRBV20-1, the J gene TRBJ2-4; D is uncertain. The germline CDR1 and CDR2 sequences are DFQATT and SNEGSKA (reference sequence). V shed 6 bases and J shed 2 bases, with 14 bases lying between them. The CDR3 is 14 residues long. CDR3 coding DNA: TGCAGTGCCTCCCGGCTTAGCTCCAAAAACATTCAGTACTTC. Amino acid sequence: CSASRLSSKNIQYF.

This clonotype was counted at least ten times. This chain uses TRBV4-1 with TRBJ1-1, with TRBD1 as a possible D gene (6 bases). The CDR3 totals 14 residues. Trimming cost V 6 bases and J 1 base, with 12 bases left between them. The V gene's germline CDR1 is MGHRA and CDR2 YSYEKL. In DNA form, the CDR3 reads TGCGCCAGCAGACCCGGGACACCGAACACTGAAGCTTTCTTT. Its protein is CASRPGTPNTEAFF.

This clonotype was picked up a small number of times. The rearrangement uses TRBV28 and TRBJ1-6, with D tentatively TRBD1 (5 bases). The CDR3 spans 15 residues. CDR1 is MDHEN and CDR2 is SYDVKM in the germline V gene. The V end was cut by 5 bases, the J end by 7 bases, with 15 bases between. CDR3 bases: TGTGCCAGCAGTACGGGAGACAGAAGGAATTCACCCCTCCACTTT. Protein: CASSTGDRRNSPLHF.

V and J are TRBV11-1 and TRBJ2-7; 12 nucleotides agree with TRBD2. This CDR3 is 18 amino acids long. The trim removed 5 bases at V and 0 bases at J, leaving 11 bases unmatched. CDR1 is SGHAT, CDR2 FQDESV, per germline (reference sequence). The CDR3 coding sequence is TGTGCCAGCAGCCACCCCGGACTAGCGGGACCTAGCTCCTACGAGCAGTACTTC. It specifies CASSHPGLAGPSSYEQYF.

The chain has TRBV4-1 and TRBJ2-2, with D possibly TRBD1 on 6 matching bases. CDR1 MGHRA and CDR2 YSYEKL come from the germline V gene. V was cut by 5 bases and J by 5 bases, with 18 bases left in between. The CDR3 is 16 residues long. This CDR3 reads CASSASGGARTGELFF. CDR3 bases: TGCGCCAGCAGCGCTAGTGGGGGCGCTAGGACCGGGGAGCTGTTTTTT.

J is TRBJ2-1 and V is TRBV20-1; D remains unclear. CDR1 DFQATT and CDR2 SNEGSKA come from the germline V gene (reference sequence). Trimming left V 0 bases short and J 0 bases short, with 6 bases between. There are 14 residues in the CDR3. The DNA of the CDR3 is TGCAGTGCTAGAGATCAACACTCCTACAATGAGCAGTTCTTC. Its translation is CSARDQHSYNEQFF.

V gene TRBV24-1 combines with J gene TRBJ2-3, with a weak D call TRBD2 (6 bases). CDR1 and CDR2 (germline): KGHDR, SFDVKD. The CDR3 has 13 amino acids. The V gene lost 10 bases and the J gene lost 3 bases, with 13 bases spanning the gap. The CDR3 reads CATGLASTDTQYF. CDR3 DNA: TGTGCCACAGGGCTAGCGAGTACAGATACGCAGTATTTT.

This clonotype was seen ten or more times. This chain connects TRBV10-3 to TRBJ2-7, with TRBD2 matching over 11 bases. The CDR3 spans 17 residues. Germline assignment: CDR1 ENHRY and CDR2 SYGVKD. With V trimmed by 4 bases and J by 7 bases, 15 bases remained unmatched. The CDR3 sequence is CAISGSGTSGLSGEQYF. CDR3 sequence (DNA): TGTGCCATCAGTGGGTCTGGGACTAGCGGATTGAGTGGGGAGCAGTACTTC.

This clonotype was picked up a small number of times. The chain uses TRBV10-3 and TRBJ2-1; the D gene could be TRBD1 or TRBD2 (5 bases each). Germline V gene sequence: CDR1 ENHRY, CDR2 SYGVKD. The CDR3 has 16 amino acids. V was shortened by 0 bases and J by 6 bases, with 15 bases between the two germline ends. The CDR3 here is CAISESEGLVGNEQFF. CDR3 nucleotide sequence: TGTGCCATCAGTGAGTCAGAGGGGCTGGTGGGCAATGAGCAGTTCTTC.

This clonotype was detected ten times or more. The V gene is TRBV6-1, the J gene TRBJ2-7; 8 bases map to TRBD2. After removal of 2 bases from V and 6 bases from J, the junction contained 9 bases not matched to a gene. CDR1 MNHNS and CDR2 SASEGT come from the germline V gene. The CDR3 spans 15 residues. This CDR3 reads CASSELSLAGGEQYF. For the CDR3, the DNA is TGTGCCAGCAGTGAACTCTCGCTAGCGGGTGGCGAGCAGTACTTC.

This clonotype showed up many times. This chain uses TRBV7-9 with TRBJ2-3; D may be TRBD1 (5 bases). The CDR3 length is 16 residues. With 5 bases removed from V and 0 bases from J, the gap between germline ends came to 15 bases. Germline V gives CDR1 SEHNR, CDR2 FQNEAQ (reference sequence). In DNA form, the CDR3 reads TGTGCCAGCAGCCCATACAGGACACAGAGCACAGATACGCAGTATTTT. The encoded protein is CASSPYRTQSTDTQYF.

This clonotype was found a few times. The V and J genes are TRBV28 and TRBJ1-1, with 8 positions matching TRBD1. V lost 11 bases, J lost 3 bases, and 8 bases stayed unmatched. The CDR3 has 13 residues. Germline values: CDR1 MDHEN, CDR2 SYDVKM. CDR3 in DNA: TGTGCCGGATCCTTCAGGGGGCACACTGAAGCTTTCTTT. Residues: CAGSFRGHTEAFF.

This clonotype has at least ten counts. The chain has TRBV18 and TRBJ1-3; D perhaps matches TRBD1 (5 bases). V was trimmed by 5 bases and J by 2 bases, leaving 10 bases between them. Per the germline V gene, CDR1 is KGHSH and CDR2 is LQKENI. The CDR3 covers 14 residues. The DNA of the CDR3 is TGTGCCAGCTCAACCAGGGATCCTGGAAACACCATATATTTT. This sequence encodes CASSTRDPGNTIYF.

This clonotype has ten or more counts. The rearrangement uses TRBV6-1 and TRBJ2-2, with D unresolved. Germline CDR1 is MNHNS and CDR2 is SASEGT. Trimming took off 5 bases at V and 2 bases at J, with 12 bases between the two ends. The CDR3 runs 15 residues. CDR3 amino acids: CASSRLKGNTGELFF. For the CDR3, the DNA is TGTGCCAGCAGTCGTCTAAAAGGCAACACCGGGGAGCTGTTTTTT.

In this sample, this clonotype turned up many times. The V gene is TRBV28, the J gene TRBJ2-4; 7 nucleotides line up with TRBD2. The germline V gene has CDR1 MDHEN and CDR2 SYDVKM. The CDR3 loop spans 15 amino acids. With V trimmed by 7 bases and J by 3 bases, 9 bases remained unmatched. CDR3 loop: CASNGLDEGKNIQYF. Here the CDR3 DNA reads TGTGCCAGCAACGGACTAGACGAGGGCAAAAACATTCAGTACTTC. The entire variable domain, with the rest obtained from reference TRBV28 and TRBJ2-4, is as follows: DVKVTQSSRYLVKRTGEKVFLECVQDMDHENMFWYRQDPGLGLRLIYFSYDVKMKEKGDIPEGYSVSREKKERFSLILESASTNQTSMYLCASNGLDEGKNIQYFGAGTRLSVL.

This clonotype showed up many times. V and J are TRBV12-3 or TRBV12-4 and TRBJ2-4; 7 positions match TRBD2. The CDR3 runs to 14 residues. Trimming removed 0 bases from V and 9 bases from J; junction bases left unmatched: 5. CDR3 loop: CASSLAGGPGIQYF. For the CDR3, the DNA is TGTGCCAGCAGTTTAGCGGGAGGGCCCGGCATTCAGTACTTC.

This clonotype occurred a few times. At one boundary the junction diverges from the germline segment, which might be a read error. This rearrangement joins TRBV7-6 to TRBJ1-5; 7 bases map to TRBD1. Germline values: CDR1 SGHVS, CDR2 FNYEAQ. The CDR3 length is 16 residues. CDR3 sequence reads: CASSLGGYGSNQPQHF. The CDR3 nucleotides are TGTGCCAGCAGTTTAGGGGGCTATGGGAGCAATCAGCCCCAGCATTTT.

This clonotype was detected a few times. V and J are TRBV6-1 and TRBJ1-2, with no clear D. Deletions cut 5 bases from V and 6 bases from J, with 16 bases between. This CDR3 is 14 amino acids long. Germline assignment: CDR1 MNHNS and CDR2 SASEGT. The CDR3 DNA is TGTGCCAGCAGTCGACCCGACAAACGGGATGGCTACACCTTC. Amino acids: CASSRPDKRDGYTF.

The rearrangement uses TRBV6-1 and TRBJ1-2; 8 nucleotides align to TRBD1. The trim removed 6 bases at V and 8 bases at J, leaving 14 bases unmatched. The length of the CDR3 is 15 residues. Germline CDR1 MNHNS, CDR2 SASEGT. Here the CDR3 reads CASSSGQGRRGGYTF. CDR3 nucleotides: TGTGCCAGCAGCTCCGGACAGGGTCGACGCGGAGGCTACACCTTC.

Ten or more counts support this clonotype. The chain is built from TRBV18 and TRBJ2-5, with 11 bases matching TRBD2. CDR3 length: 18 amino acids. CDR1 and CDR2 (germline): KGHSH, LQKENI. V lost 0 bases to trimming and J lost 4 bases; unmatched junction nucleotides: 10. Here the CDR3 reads CASSPPVIAGGQRETQYF. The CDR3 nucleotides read TGTGCCAGCTCACCACCGGTAATAGCGGGAGGGCAGCGAGAGACCCAGTACTTC.

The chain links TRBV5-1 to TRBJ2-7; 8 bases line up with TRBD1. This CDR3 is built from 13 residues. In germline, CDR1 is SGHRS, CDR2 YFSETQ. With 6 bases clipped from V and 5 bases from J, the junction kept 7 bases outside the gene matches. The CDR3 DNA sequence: TGCGCCAGCAATGGACAGGGCCGGGACGAGCAGTACTTC. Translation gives CASNGQGRDEQYF.

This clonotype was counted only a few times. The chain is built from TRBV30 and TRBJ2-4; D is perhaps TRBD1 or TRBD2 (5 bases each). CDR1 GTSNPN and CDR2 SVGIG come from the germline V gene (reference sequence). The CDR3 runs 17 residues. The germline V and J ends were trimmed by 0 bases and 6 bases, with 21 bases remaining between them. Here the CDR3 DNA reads TGTGCCTGGAGTGTACGGTGGGACCCCCCAAGGGGAAACATTCAGTACTTC. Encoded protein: CAWSVRWDPPRGNIQYF. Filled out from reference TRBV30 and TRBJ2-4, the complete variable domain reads SQTIHQWPATLVQPVGSPLSLECTVEGTSNPNLYWYRQAAGRGLQLLFYSVGIGQISSEVPQNLSASRPQDRQFILSSKKLLLSDSGFYLCAWSVRWDPPRGNIQYFGAGTRLSVL.

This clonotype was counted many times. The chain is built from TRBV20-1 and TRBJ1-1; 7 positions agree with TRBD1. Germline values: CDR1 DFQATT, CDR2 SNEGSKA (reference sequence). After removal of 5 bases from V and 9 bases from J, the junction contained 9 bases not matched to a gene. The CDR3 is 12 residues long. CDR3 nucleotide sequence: TGCAGTGCTCAAAGACAGGGAGTGAAAGCTTTCTTT. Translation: CSAQRQGVKAFF.

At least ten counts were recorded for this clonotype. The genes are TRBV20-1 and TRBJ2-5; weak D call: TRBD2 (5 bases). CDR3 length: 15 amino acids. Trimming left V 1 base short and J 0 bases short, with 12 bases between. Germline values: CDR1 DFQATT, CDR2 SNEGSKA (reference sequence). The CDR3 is CSARVFREYQETQYF. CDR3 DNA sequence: TGCAGTGCTAGAGTGTTTAGGGAGTACCAAGAGACCCAGTACTTC.

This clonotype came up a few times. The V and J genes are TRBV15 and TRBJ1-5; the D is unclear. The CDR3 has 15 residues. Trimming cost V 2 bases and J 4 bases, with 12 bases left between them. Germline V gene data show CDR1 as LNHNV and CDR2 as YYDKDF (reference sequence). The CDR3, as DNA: TGTGCCACCAGCAGACACGAAAGCCAGAATCAGCCCCAGCATTTT. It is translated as CATSRHESQNQPQHF.

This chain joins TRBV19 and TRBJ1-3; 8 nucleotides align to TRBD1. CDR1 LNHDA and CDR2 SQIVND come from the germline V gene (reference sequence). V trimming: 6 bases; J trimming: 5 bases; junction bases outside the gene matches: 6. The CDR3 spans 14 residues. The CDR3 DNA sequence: TGTGCCAGTAGCGGGACAGGAGATCGAAACACCATATATTTT. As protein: CASSGTGDRNTIYF.